Following are 29 T cell receptor beta chains from one sample sequenced in a study of T-cell memory formation after mild COVID-19. Using its own MiXCR run on the 5' RACE reads, TCRdb lists one record per CDR3 protein. The sample has fewer than 350,000 distinct CDR3 sequences; roughly 15% are singletons. Sequencing was done on a sample of PBMCs or a T cell subset sorted from them (not recorded which). The receptors here all came from a man aged 18 to 30 who had mild COVID-19 (a few samples of this study predate the infection). Cell type and time point are not known.

The rearrangement joins TRBV6-5 to TRBJ2-5; maybe TRBD2 (6 bases). Germline V lookup: CDR1 MNHEY, CDR2 SVGAGI. The length of the CDR3 is 13 residues. V was pared by 2 bases and J by 5 bases, with 9 bases between. The CDR3 DNA reads as TGTGCCAGCAGTTACCCCGGGAGTGAGACCCAGTACTTC. Translated, it gives CASSYPGSETQYF.

This clonotype was counted between two and nine times. DNA for the CDR3: TGTGCCAGCAGTTCCCCGGGACAAAGCTACGAGCAGTACGTC. Protein product: CASSSPGQSYEQYV. This chain joins TRBV28 and TRBJ2-7; D is perhaps TRBD1 (6 bases). Germline V lookup: CDR1 MDHEN, CDR2 SYDVKM. The CDR3 runs 14 residues. Trimming left V 4 bases short and J 3 bases short, with 13 bases between.

The chain recombines TRBV30 with TRBJ2-6; no clear D. V was pared by 4 bases and J by 6 bases, with 4 bases between. This CDR3 contains 11 residues. Germline CDR1 and CDR2: GTSNPN and SVGIG (reference sequence). This CDR3 reads CAWKVANVLTF. CDR3 nucleotides: TGTGCCTGGAAAGTGGCCAACGTCCTGACTTTC.

This sequence joins TRBV10-3 and TRBJ2-3, with 8 bases identical to TRBD2. Germline V gene data show CDR1 as ENHRY and CDR2 as SYGVKD. This CDR3 spans 16 amino acids. V lost 11 bases to trimming and J lost 5 bases; unmatched junction nucleotides: 18. CDR3 coding DNA: TGTGCCGCGCAACATCAATCCGGACGGGGGGGAGATACGCAGTATTTT. It yields the protein CAAQHQSGRGGDTQYF.

In its sample, this clonotype was seen many times. This rearrangement joins TRBV7-2 to TRBJ2-4; D is undetermined. The CDR3 is 13 residues long. Germline V gene lookup returns CDR1 SGHTA and CDR2 FQGNSA. Trimming took off 1 base at V and 7 bases at J, with 8 bases between the two ends. The CDR3 bases are TGTGCCAGCAGCTTAGGGCAGACTAACATTCAGTACTTC. The encoded protein is CASSLGQTNIQYF.

This clonotype was counted a few times. The V and J genes are TRBV3-1 and TRBJ1-2; 7 nucleotides match TRBD1. The V gene's germline CDR1 is LGHDT and CDR2 YNNKEL (reference sequence). Trimming cost V 4 bases and J 6 bases; bases outside gene matches: 2. The CDR3 covers 12 residues. CDR3 bases: TGTGCCAGCAGCCTGACAGGGAATGGCTACACCTTC. Its protein product is CASSLTGNGYTF.

This clonotype came up a few times. The chain links TRBV4-1 to TRBJ1-2; no reliable D call. The CDR3 runs to 13 residues. The V and J ends lost 3 bases and 8 bases respectively, with 13 bases between them. CDR1 is MGHRA and CDR2 is YSYEKL in the germline V gene. CDR3 in DNA: TGCGCCAGCAGCCACCACACCGAGGACGGCTACACCTTC. This sequence encodes CASSHHTEDGYTF.

In its sample, this clonotype was seen a few times. The V gene is TRBV5-1, the J gene TRBJ1-6, with 7 nucleotides matching TRBD1. CDR3 length equals 15 residues. With 0 bases clipped from V and 7 bases from J, the junction kept 4 bases outside the gene matches. CDR1 is SGHRS and CDR2 is YFSETQ in the germline V gene. Here the CDR3 DNA reads TGCGCCAGCAGCTTGGGCGACAGGGTAAATTCACCCCTCCACTTT. It yields the protein CASSLGDRVNSPLHF.

The V and J genes are TRBV4-2 and TRBJ1-5; D is unclear. This CDR3 has 15 amino acids. The germline V and J ends were trimmed by 0 bases and 3 bases, with 9 bases remaining between them. CDR1 is LGHNA, CDR2 YNFKEQ, per germline. The CDR3 spells CASSQDNTFNQPQHF. CDR3 sequence (DNA): TGTGCCAGCAGCCAAGATAACACCTTCAATCAGCCCCAGCATTTT.

This clonotype turned up a few times. The rearrangement uses TRBV7-9 and TRBJ1-2; 7 positions match TRBD1. The V gene end was trimmed by 3 bases and the J gene end by 3 bases; junction bases not matched to a gene: 10. Germline assignment: CDR1 SEHNR and CDR2 FQNEAQ (reference sequence). The CDR3 is 16 residues long. This CDR3 reads CASSFPQGGVDYGYTF. The CDR3 DNA sequence: TGTGCCAGCAGCTTCCCCCAGGGGGGGGTTGACTATGGCTACACCTTC. Combining the CDR3 with reference TRBV7-9 and TRBJ1-2 gives the whole variable domain DTGVSQNPRHKITKRGQNVTFRCDPISEHNRLYWYRQTLGQGPEFLTYFQNEAQLEKSRLLSDRFSAERPKGSFSTLEIQRTEQGDSAMYLCASSFPQGGVDYGYTFGSGTRLTVV.

The chain employs TRBV7-2 and TRBJ2-7; a possible D gene is TRBD1 (6 bases). The germline V and J ends were trimmed by 4 bases and 6 bases, with 13 bases remaining between them. CDR3 size: 13 residues. Germline V gene lookup returns CDR1 SGHTA and CDR2 FQGNSA. The CDR3 loop is CASSSQQGSEQYV. CDR3 DNA: TGTGCCAGCAGCTCACAACAGGGCTCCGAGCAGTACGTC.

At least ten counts were recorded for this clonotype. V gene TRBV12-3 or TRBV12-4 combines with J gene TRBJ2-3, with D possibly being TRBD2 (5 bases). The CDR3 contains 14 residues. Trimming left V 8 bases short and J 1 base short, with 13 bases between. Written as DNA, the CDR3 is TGTGCCAGCGGCGTCGAAGCGGGCACAGATACGCAGTATTTT. It yields the protein CASGVEAGTDTQYF.

This clonotype was picked up a small number of times. V and J are TRBV20-1 and TRBJ2-3; 7 bases fit TRBD2. This CDR3 comprises 15 residues. The V segment lost 6 bases and the J segment 0 bases; nucleotides outside the gene matches: 9. Germline V gene sequence: CDR1 DFQATT, CDR2 SNEGSKA (reference sequence). The CDR3 sequence: CSARSGGGSTDTQYF. In DNA, the CDR3 is TGCAGTGCCAGGTCGGGCGGGGGTAGCACAGATACGCAGTATTTT.

The chain uses TRBV4-1 and TRBJ1-5; no reliable D call. Trimming cost V 4 bases and J 0 bases, with 10 bases left between them. The CDR3 sequence is 15 residues long. Germline CDR1 and CDR2: MGHRA and YSYEKL. The DNA for the CDR3 is TGCGCCAGCAGCCCCCGGGCCGTTAGCAATCAGCCCCAGCATTTT. Protein: CASSPRAVSNQPQHF.

This clonotype occurred once. The rearrangement links TRBV11-2 to TRBJ2-5, with TRBD1 as a possible D gene (6 bases). The germline CDR1 and CDR2 sequences are SGHAT and FQNNGV. The CDR3 loop spans 16 amino acids. Trimming removed 2 bases at V and 5 bases at J, with 18 bases between. The CDR3 DNA reads TGTGCCAGCAGCTTACGCAGGGACAACTCACCGGAGACCCAGTACTTC. Its protein is CASSLRRDNSPETQYF.

The chain links TRBV7-9 to TRBJ1-1, with 7 nucleotides matching TRBD1. The J segment lost 1 base and the V segment lost 5 bases, leaving 7 bases of the junction unmatched. The CDR3 contains 15 residues. Germline loops: CDR1 SEHNR, CDR2 FQNEAQ (reference sequence). The CDR3 sequence: CASSPSWDRNTEAFF. The CDR3 DNA reads as TGTGCCAGCAGCCCATCGTGGGACAGGAACACTGAAGCTTTCTTT.

The V gene is TRBV7-3, the J gene TRBJ2-1; maybe TRBD2 (6 bases). This CDR3 has 16 residues. Germline loops: CDR1 SGHTA, CDR2 FQGTGA. V dropped 1 base and J dropped 3 bases, with 13 bases sitting between them. In nucleotides, the CDR3 is TGTGCCAGCAGCTTAATGTCGGGGGAACACTACAATGAGCAGTTCTTC. This codes for CASSLMSGEHYNEQFF.

The CDR3 here is CSVEPQDRGFWNEQFF. The CDR3 DNA follows: TGCAGCGTTGAACCACAGGACAGGGGGTTTTGGAATGAGCAGTTCTTC. The chain has TRBV29-1 and TRBJ2-1; TRBD1 agrees at 10 bases. The V segment lost 2 bases and the J segment 7 bases; nucleotides outside the gene matches: 11. This CDR3 is 16 amino acids long. Germline CDR1 SQVTM, CDR2 ANQGSEA.

The V gene is TRBV4-1, the J gene TRBJ2-2, with D uncertain. This CDR3 has 14 residues. V was cut by 1 base and J by 5 bases, with 8 bases left in between. Germline assignment: CDR1 MGHRA and CDR2 YSYEKL. For the CDR3, the DNA is TGCGCCAGCAGCCAAGTAGACCGAACCGGGGAGCTGTTTTTT. It yields the protein CASSQVDRTGELFF.

CDR3 protein: CASSVEGELVQETQYF. In nucleotides, the CDR3 is TGTGCCAGCAGCGTAGAAGGCGAGCTGGTCCAAGAGACCCAGTACTTC. The chain combines TRBV9 with TRBJ2-5, with D unresolved. Germline-derived CDR1 and CDR2 are SGDLS and YYNGEE. This CDR3 region has 16 residues. The ends were cut back, 0 bases at V and 1 base at J, with 13 bases in the middle.

This clonotype was counted between two and nine times. This chain uses TRBV7-3 with TRBJ2-3; 9 bases map to TRBD2. This CDR3 has 17 residues. CDR1 and CDR2 from the germline V gene are SGHTA and FQGTGA. V trimming: 2 bases; J trimming: 3 bases; junction bases outside the gene matches: 9. Here the CDR3 reads CASSLDRRGGPTDTQYF. CDR3 in DNA: TGTGCCAGCAGCTTAGATAGGCGGGGGGGCCCGACAGATACGCAGTATTTT.

This clonotype has at least ten counts. The chain combines TRBV4-1 with TRBJ2-3; 11 bases are shared with TRBD2. The CDR3 totals 16 residues. Germline CDR1 reads MGHRA; CDR2 reads YSYEKL. V lost 4 bases and J lost 5; bases outside the gene matches: 8. CDR3 protein: CASSPAGTSGRDTQYF. The DNA of the CDR3 is TGCGCCAGCAGCCCTGCCGGGACTAGCGGCCGAGATACGCAGTATTTT.

Ten or more counts support this clonotype. The chain is built from TRBV11-2 and TRBJ2-2; D not certain. The germline V gene encodes CDR1 SGHAT and CDR2 FQNNGV. The V end was cut by 2 bases, the J end by 6 bases, with 13 bases between. The CDR3 has 15 residues. CDR3 sequence: CASSLLVRASGELFF. Here the CDR3 DNA reads TGTGCCAGCAGCTTATTAGTACGAGCGTCCGGGGAGCTGTTTTTT.

At least ten counts were recorded for this clonotype. The chain uses TRBV5-1 and TRBJ2-2; TRBD2 is a possible D gene (7 bases). The CDR3 runs to 15 residues. The V end lost 4 bases, the J end lost 1 base, and 11 bases lay between the germline ends. In germline, CDR1 is SGHRS, CDR2 YFSETQ. The CDR3 protein is CASSARGLNTGELFF. The DNA for the CDR3 is TGCGCCAGCAGCGCGCGGGGGCTGAACACCGGGGAGCTGTTTTTT.

V usage is TRBV5-1 and J usage is TRBJ2-5, with D possibly matching TRBD2 (5 bases). This CDR3 has 16 amino acids. The V and J ends lost 0 bases and 5 bases respectively, with 17 bases between them. Germline values: CDR1 SGHRS, CDR2 YFSETQ. CDR3 in amino acids: CASSLGTSSPFETQYF. CDR3 coding DNA: TGCGCCAGCAGCTTGGGAACTAGTTCCCCCTTCGAGACCCAGTACTTC.

To note about this clonotype: A much more abundant neighbour one base away suggests this may be a read error. The rearrangement joins TRBV7-9 to TRBJ2-3; 12 bases fit TRBD2. Germline V gene data show CDR1 as SEHNR and CDR2 as FQNEAQ (reference sequence). The junction had 7 bases not matched to a gene; V was cut back by 7 bases and J by 2 bases. The CDR3 loop spans 16 amino acids. CDR3 residues: CASISGLAGFTDTQYF. The CDR3 DNA follows: TGTGCCAGCATCTCCGGACTAGCGGGGTTCACAGATACGCAGTATTTT. The full variable domain, its missing parts supplied by reference TRBV7-9 and TRBJ2-3, is DTGVSQNPRHKITKRGQNVTFRCDPISEHNRLYWYRQTLGQGPEFLTYFQNEAQLEKSRLLSDRFSAERPKGSFSTLEIQRTEQGDSAMYLCASISGLAGFTDTQYFGPGTRLTVL.

The V call is TRBV15, the J call TRBJ1-5; D might be TRBD1 (5 bases). Per the germline V gene, CDR1 is LNHNV and CDR2 is YYDKDF (reference sequence). The V end was cut by 0 bases, the J end by 5 bases, with 11 bases between. The length of the CDR3 is 15 residues. The CDR3 sequence is CATSREGRLDQPQHF. For the CDR3, the DNA is TGTGCCACCAGCAGAGAGGGGCGACTTGATCAGCCCCAGCATTTT.

The chain carries TRBV7-2 and TRBJ1-6; D is uncertain. The CDR3 loop spans 14 amino acids. Deletions cut 0 bases from V and 10 bases from J, with 10 bases between. Germline V gene data show CDR1 as SGHTA and CDR2 as FQGNSA. The CDR3: CASSLALGQSPLHF. The CDR3 nucleotides are TGTGCCAGCAGCTTAGCGCTCGGGCAATCACCCCTCCACTTT.

This clonotype was seen at least ten times. The chain joins TRBV5-1 to TRBJ2-2, with no clear D. The germline gives CDR1 SGHRS, CDR2 YFSETQ. This CDR3 has 14 residues. V lost 0 bases to trimming and J lost 5 bases, with 8 bases between them. CDR3 protein: CASSLDRPTGELFF. The CDR3 coding sequence is TGCGCCAGCAGCTTGGACAGACCGACCGGGGAGCTGTTTTTT.